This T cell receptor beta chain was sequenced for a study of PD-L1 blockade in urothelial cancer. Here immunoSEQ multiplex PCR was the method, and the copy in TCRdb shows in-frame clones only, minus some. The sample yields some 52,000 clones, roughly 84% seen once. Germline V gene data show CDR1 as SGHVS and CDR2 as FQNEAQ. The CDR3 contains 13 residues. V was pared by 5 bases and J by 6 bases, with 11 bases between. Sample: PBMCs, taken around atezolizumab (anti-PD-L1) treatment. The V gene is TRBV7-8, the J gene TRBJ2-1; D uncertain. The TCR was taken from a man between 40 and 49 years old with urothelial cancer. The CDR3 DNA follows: TGTGCCAGCAGCCCGCGGCCTCCCAATGAGCAGTTCTTC. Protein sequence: CASSPRPPNEQFF.